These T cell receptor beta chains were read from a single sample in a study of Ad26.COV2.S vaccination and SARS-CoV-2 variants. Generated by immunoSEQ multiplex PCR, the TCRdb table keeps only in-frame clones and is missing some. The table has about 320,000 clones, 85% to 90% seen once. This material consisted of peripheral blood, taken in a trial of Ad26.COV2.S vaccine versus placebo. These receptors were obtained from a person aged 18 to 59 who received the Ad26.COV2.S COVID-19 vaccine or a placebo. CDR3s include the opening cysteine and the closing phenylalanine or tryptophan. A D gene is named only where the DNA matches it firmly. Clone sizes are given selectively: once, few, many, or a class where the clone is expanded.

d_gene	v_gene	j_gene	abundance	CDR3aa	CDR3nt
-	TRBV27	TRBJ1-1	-	CASRRGATTEAFF	TGTGCCAGCAGACGGGGGGCTACCACTGAAGCTTTCTTT
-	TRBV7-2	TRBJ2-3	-	CASSLTYGQSDTQYF	TGTGCCAGCAGCTTAACATACGGACAATCAGATACGCAGTATTTT
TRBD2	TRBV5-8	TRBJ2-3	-	CASSLTGGPTDTQYF	TGTGCCAGCAGCTTGACGGGGGGGCCCACTGATACGCAGTATTTT
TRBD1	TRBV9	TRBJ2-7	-	CASSVAIGTGENEQYF	TGTGCCAGCAGCGTAGCCATCGGGACAGGAGAGAACGAGCAGTACTTC
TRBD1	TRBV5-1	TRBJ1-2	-	CASSLEGQVLGYGYTF	TGCGCCAGCAGCTTGGAGGGACAGGTTCTGGGCTATGGCTACACCTTC
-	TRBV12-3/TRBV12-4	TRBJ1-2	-	CASSSGRNYGYTF	TGTGCCAGCAGTTCAGGACGGAATTATGGCTACACCTTC
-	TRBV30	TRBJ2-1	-	CAWSATSPNEQFF	TGTGCCTGGAGTGCGACTAGTCCGAATGAGCAGTTCTTC
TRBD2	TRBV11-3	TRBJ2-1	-	CASSLGGNSGGYEQFF	TGTGCCAGCAGCTTAGGTGGTAATAGCGGGGGCTATGAGCAGTTCTTC
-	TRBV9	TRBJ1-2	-	CASSVGGIGYGYTF	TGTGCCAGCAGCGTCGGGGGGATTGGGTATGGCTACACCTTC
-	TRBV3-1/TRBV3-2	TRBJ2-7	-	CASSQLGHYEQYF	TGTGCCAGCAGCCAATTGGGTCACTACGAGCAGTACTTC
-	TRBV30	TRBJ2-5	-	CAWNWRGRRETQYF	TGTGCCTGGAACTGGCGGGGTAGGCGAGAGACCCAGTACTTC
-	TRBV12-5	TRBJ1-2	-	CASGKDGGKGGYTF	TGTGCTAGTGGCAAGGATGGGGGTAAGGGTGGCTACACCTTC
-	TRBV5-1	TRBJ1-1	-	CASTAGGGGTEAFF	TGCGCCAGCACCGCCGGAGGGGGGGGAACTGAAGCTTTCTTT
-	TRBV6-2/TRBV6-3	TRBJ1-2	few	CASSYSSRRGESNYGYTF	TGTGCCAGCAGTTACTCCTCCCGGAGGGGGGAATCTAACTATGGCTACACCTTC
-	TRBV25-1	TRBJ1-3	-	CASSEGFSGNTIYF	TGTGCCAGCAGTGAGGGGTTCTCTGGAAACACCATATATTTT
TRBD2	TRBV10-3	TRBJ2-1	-	CAIKPQGLADNEQFF	TGTGCCATCAAACCACAGGGACTAGCCGACAATGAGCAGTTCTTC
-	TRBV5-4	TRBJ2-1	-	CASSVQGGNGEQFF	TGTGCCAGCAGCGTACAAGGGGGGAACGGTGAGCAGTTCTTC
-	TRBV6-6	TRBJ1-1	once	CASTPTAYEAFF	TGTGCCAGCACCCCCACCGCTTATGAAGCTTTCTTT
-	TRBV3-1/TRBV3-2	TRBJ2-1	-	CASSQDWLAEQFF	TGTGCCAGCAGCCAAGATTGGCTAGCGGAGCAGTTCTTC
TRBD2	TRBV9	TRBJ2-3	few	CASSVAIGLAGGQLDTQYF	TGTGCCAGCAGCGTAGCGATTGGACTAGCGGGGGGCCAGTTAGATACGCAGTATTTT